One TCR beta chain is described in this entry. These data are taken from a study of blood T cells in healthy people across ages. PBMCs numbering at least 7 million were isolated per sample. Extraction yielded at least 5 micrograms of total RNA per sample. PCR was performed a second time for roughly 6 to 12 cycles using a sample-barcoded 5' primer and a J-beta primer mix. Samples each returned at least 2.5 million CDR3-containing paired-end reads. TCRdb ran MiXCR on the 5' RACE reads and lists one entry per CDR3 protein. In the table there are 1.5 million to 2 million distinct CDR3 sequences, approximately 39% of which are singletons. The V gene's germline CDR1 is LGHNT and CDR2 FRNRAP. The V segment lost 4 bases and the J segment 4 bases; nucleotides outside the gene matches: 16. The CDR3 spans 19 residues.

Sequencing was carried out using blood. The chain joins TRBV12-5 to TRBJ2-1; 10 positions agree with TRBD2. The clonotype comes from a human donor in good health. The CDR3 sequence: CASGSPSLTSGALYNEQFF. The CDR3 nucleotides are TGTGCTAGTGGTTCCCCCTCCCTAACTAGCGGGGCTTTATACAATGAGCAGTTCTTC.